The 18 T cell receptor beta chains presented below share a single source sample, sequenced in a study of beta chain features in type 1 diabetes. The study's findings and limits: There was a moderate but significant shortening of TCRB CDR3s in all four CD4+ subsets of Type 1 diabetes patients.

Expressed TCRB transcripts got sequenced, as all isolated RNA was reverse transcribed. This table comes from immunoSEQ multiplex PCR, and its TCRdb copy is limited to in-frame clones, with some not included. Of some 120,000 clones in the sample, 15% to 20% were seen once. Their recognized antigens are unknown. The sequencing input was central memory CD4+ T cells from blood. The receptors shown here come from a young man with type 1 diabetes.

The chain combines TRBV6-6 with TRBJ1-5, with D possibly matching TRBD1 (6 bases). The CDR3 loop spans 15 amino acids. V was clipped by 6 bases and J by 7 bases, with 19 bases between them. Germline V lookup: CDR1 MNHNY, CDR2 SVGAGI (reference sequence). CDR3 sequence: CASSKQEGEGQPQHF. The CDR3 DNA reads TGTGCCAGCAGCAAACAGGAGGGGGAAGGCCAGCCCCAGCATTTT.

This clone was seen a handful of times. V is TRBV7-2 and J is TRBJ2-1; D unresolved. Germline V gene sequence: CDR1 SGHTA, CDR2 FQGNSA. This CDR3 spans 10 amino acids. With 4 bases removed from V and 5 bases from J, the gap between germline ends came to 0 bases. The CDR3 DNA sequence: TGTGCCAGCAGCTACAATGAGCAGTTCTTC. Its translation is CASSYNEQFF.

This clone has a handful of counts. The chain carries TRBV7-2 and TRBJ2-1; 14 positions match TRBD2. V trimming: 1 base; J trimming: 7 bases; junction bases outside the gene matches: 0. The length of the CDR3 is 15 residues. Germline CDR1 is SGHTA and CDR2 is FQGNSA. The CDR3 region is CASSLGLAGGNEQFF. The DNA for the CDR3 is TGTGCCAGCAGCTTAGGACTAGCGGGGGGGAATGAGCAGTTCTTC.

This rearrangement joins TRBV5-1 to TRBJ2-3; D is possibly TRBD2 (5 bases). In germline, CDR1 is SGHRS, CDR2 YFSETQ. V was cut by 10 bases and J by 4 bases, with 13 bases left in between. This CDR3 has 12 residues. CDR3 sequence: CASDSVPDTQYF. CDR3 sequence (DNA): TGCGCCTCCGATAGCGTCCCAGATACGCAGTATTTT.

The gene calls are TRBV6-1 and TRBJ1-1; D is possibly TRBD1 (6 bases). This CDR3 is built from 15 residues. The V gene lost 2 bases and the J gene lost 5 bases, with 15 bases spanning the gap. The germline CDR1 and CDR2 sequences are MNHNS and SASEGT. CDR3 DNA: TGTGCCAGCAGTGAATGGCCAGGGGTGGATACTGAAGCTTTCTTT. Amino acids: CASSEWPGVDTEAFF.

CDR3 amino acids: CASSVQPDEKYGYTF. In nucleotides, the CDR3 is TGCGCCAGCAGCGTTCAACCTGATGAGAAATATGGCTACACCTTC. The rearrangement links TRBV5-1 to TRBJ1-2, with no clear D. Trimming took 4 bases from V and 5 from J, leaving 18 bases between them. Germline V gene lookup returns CDR1 SGHRS and CDR2 YFSETQ. CDR3 length equals 15 residues.

The table lists this clone with a few counts. The rearrangement uses TRBV19 and TRBJ1-1, with TRBD1 matching 7 bases. Trimming cost V 10 bases and J 0 bases; bases outside gene matches: 14. CDR1 LNHDA and CDR2 SQIVND come from the germline V gene (reference sequence). This CDR3 has 16 residues. The CDR3 sequence: CATMKGQPTMNTEAFF. Written as DNA, the CDR3 is TGTGCCACCATGAAGGGACAGCCTACGATGAACACTGAAGCTTTCTTT.

This clone was seen only a few times. V is TRBV7-2 and J is TRBJ1-1; TRBD1 might be the D (6 bases). Trimming pared 5 bases from V and 7 bases from J, leaving 17 bases between. This CDR3 has 14 amino acids. From germline, CDR1 is SGHTA and CDR2 FQGNSA. DNA of the CDR3: TGTGCCAGCAGCCTCGGGACAATAGGGGTTGAAGCTTTCTTT. It specifies CASSLGTIGVEAFF.

This clone was observed a handful of times. The chain joins TRBV30 to TRBJ1-2; tentative D call: TRBD1 (5 bases). Per germline, CDR1 GTSNPN and CDR2 SVGIG (reference sequence). Trimming pared 3 bases from V and 3 bases from J, leaving 11 bases between. There are 13 residues in the CDR3. CDR3 loop: CAWRTQGYYGYTF. The CDR3 nucleotides read TGTGCCTGGAGGACCCAGGGTTACTATGGCTACACCTTC.

Comments on this clone: A read error is likely here: a far larger clone is one base away. For the CDR3, the DNA is TGTGCCAGCAGCGTAGTACCCCAATTCAATGAGCAGTTCTTC. The encoded protein is CASSVVPQFNEQFF. The V call is TRBV7-9, the J call TRBJ2-1; D uncertain. The CDR3 sequence is 14 residues long. Trimming took 5 bases from V and 6 from J, leaving 14 bases between them. Germline lookup yields CDR1 SEHNR and CDR2 FQNEAQ (reference sequence).

This clone was observed a single time. V is TRBV25-1 and J is TRBJ1-5; TRBD1 might be the D (5 bases). In germline, CDR1 is MGHDK, CDR2 SYGVNS. Between the trimmed V and J ends, which lost 3 bases and 5 bases, there was a span of 14 bases. There are 15 residues in the CDR3. CDR3 region: CASSDSGYRDQPQHF. DNA for the CDR3: TGTGCCAGCAGTGATTCAGGGTATCGTGATCAGCCCCAGCATTTT.

The CDR3 protein is CASLPPRGDTQYF. CDR3 nucleotide sequence: TGTGCCAGCCTTCCCCCTAGGGGAGATACGCAGTATTTT. The V call is TRBV5-4, the J call TRBJ2-3; maybe TRBD1 (5 bases). This CDR3 contains 13 residues. V shed 7 bases and J shed 5 bases, with 14 bases lying between them. CDR1 is SGHNT and CDR2 is YYREEE in the germline V gene (reference sequence).

This clone was seen repeatedly, ten times or more. The V call is TRBV10-3, the J call TRBJ2-3; TRBD2 aligns across 7 bases. Germline CDR1 reads ENHRY; CDR2 reads SYGVKD. Unmatched junction bases numbered 7, after V lost 5 bases and J lost 2 bases. This CDR3 region has 15 residues. CDR3 DNA sequence: TGTGCCATCAGTACAGGCGGGGGTTCCACAGATACGCAGTATTTT. Protein sequence: CAISTGGGSTDTQYF.

The rearrangement uses TRBV28 and TRBJ1-2, with 10 bases fitting TRBD1. Germline V gene lookup returns CDR1 MDHEN and CDR2 SYDVKM. The CDR3 is made up of 14 amino acids. J gave up 2 bases and V 5 bases, and 2 bases lay outside the gene matches. The CDR3 DNA reads TGTGCCAGCAGTGGACAGGGGGAGAACTATGGCTACACCTTC. The encoded protein is CASSGQGENYGYTF.

This clone was found a few times. The chain recombines TRBV30 with TRBJ2-4; maybe TRBD2 (6 bases). The CDR3 contains 13 residues. Trimming shortened V by 2 bases and J by 7 bases, and 12 bases separated the two germline ends. Germline V lookup: CDR1 GTSNPN, CDR2 SVGIG (reference sequence). The CDR3 sequence is CAWSINGRNIQYF. In DNA form, the CDR3 reads TGTGCCTGGAGTATTAATGGGAGGAACATTCAGTACTTC.

This clone has a handful of counts. J is TRBJ2-3 and V is TRBV6-1; D gene uncertain. Looked up from germline, CDR1 is MNHNS and CDR2 is SASEGT. V was trimmed by 5 bases and J by 6 bases, leaving 9 bases between them. The CDR3 has 12 amino acids. As DNA, the CDR3 is TGTGCCAGCAGTCGGCCGCTGGATACGCAGTATTTT. It encodes CASSRPLDTQYF.

This clone was recorded many times. V and J are TRBV14 and TRBJ2-4; 8 positions agree with TRBD1. V shed 5 bases, J shed 9 bases, and the junction held 12 bases outside the gene matches. CDR3 length equals 15 residues. Germline V lookup: CDR1 SGHDN, CDR2 FVKESK. CDR3 sequence: CASSSQRQGASIQYF. CDR3 bases: TGTGCCAGCAGCTCTCAAAGGCAGGGGGCATCCATTCAGTACTTC.

V and J are TRBV25-1 and TRBJ2-1; 8 nucleotides match TRBD2. Germline lookup yields CDR1 MGHDK and CDR2 SYGVNS. The CDR3 has 17 residues. J lost 6 bases, V lost 2 bases, and 12 bases had no gene match. The CDR3 loop is CASSENLRSGDFNEQFF. Written as DNA, the CDR3 is TGTGCCAGCAGTGAAAATTTACGTAGCGGGGATTTCAATGAGCAGTTCTTC.